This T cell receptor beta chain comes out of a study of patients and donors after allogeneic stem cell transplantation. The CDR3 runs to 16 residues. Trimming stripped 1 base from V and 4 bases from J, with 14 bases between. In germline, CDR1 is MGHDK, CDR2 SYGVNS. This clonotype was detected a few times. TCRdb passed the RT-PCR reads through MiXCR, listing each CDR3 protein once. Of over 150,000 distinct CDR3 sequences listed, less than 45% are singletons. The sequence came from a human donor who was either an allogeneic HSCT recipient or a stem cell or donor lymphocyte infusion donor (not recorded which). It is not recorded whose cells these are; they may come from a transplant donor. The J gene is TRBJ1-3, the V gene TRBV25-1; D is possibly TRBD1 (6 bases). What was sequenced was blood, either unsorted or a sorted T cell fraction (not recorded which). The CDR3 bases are TGTGCCAGCAGTGAATCGAAAAAGGGGGTAGGAAACACCATATATTTT. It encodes CASSESKKGVGNTIYF. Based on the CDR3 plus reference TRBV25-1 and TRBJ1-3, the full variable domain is EADIYQTPRYLVIGTGKKITLECSQTMGHDKMYWYQQDPGMELHLIHYSYGVNSTEKGDLSSESTVSRIRTEHFPLTLESARPSHTSQYLCASSESKKGVGNTIYFGEGSWLTVV.